This TCR beta chain was observed in a study of shared clonotypes between healthy human individuals (dated by TCRdb to 2018 to 2021). A note on the overall study: The cohort comprised a couple of women and a few men aged 18 to 49 years. For each donor, three plates each were used for CD4 naive and CD4 memory, two plates were used for CD8 naive, and one plate was used for CD8 memory. The study deeply sequenced blood TCR repertoires of five healthy adults to estimate repertoire size and the extent of clonotype sharing between individuals. To increase sequencing depth and limit assay-specific biases, TCR repertoire library preparation and sequencing were carried out by different laboratories using diverse techniques. Each donor's leukapheresis produced roughly between about 0.85 and 10 billion PBMCs.

TCR CDR3 regions were amplified from genomic DNA by multiplex PCR using the deep immunoSEQ assay. Genomic DNA extracted from each cell subset was distributed evenly over all wells of several immunoSEQ 96-well plates, and each plate served as one replicate. For sorted subsets, approximately 210 ng genomic DNA, equal to 25,000 to 35,000 T cell genomes, was loaded into each replicate PCR. Purified libraries were quantified with a Qubit 3.0 fluorometer, sized on a Bioanalyzer 2100, and re-quantified with the KAPA Library Quantification kit. Every immunoSEQ 96-well plate was sequenced on a dedicated single-read 150-cycle Illumina NextSeq 550 flow cell. Per the original workflow: Because only junctional sequences without quality scores were contained in the immunoSEQ output, filtering matching that applied to full-length reads could not be performed. To assign V/J genes and CDR3, sequences were annotated using PyIR, a Python wrapper for IgBLAST v1.9, with IMGT germline references. Reads were filtered out if the reads had weak V/J assignments (E-value above 1e-6), no CDR3, stop codons, out-of-frame junctions, or ambiguous translated residues. V3J clonotypes were defined as sequences sharing an identical inferred V gene, J gene, and CDR3 amino acid sequence. Percentage overlap between repertoires was calculated by dividing the number of shared unique clonotypes by the size of the smaller repertoire. Richness of each repertoire was evaluated using RTK rarefaction, the Chao1 estimator, and Recon v2.1 estimates of unobserved clonotypes. For all TCRbeta clonotypes obtained by the gDNA method from a few donors, generation probabilities were computed with OLGA. TCRdb retrieved this table from immuneACCESS and kept in-frame rearrangements only. Not all clones are present; in checked studies, unresolved V genes account for under half, and no reason is known for the remainder. V, J and clone size are taken as reported in that table, and D and trimming were inferred from the DNA itself. This sample lists around 1.1 million clones; more than 75% were detected once. Roughly 0.55% of the sample goes to the ten largest clones.

The donors were healthy, HIV-negative adults with no recently reported acute infections or vaccinations. Only Caucasian adults living in Nashville, Tennessee, USA were represented among the donors. CD4+ T cells were enriched by magnetic negative selection, after which naive cells were positively selected on CD45RA and the negative fraction was taken as the memory subset. Blood was obtained by leukapheresis, after which PBMCs were separated by Ficoll-Histopaque density gradient centrifugation and cryopreserved in liquid nitrogen vapor phase. Analytical flow cytometry was used to check the purity and quantity of each magnetically sorted T cell population. From each sorted fraction, genomic DNA was isolated and quantified by UV absorbance on a Nanodrop 2000c. Worth noting for this clone: Its antigen is unknown. Per-base qualities were not stored, and no clone one base away is much larger.

CDR1 and CDR2, looked up from the germline V gene, are MDHEN and SYDVKM. The V end loses 1 base and the J end loses 6 bases, and a stretch of 6 bases separates them. The CDR3 covers 12 residues, taking in both the cysteine and the phenylalanine. This entry keeps only the CDR3 DNA: 36 bases, framed from base 1. Results and caveats for the whole study, not just this receptor: Approximately 4.8% of naive CD4, 3.5% of naive CD8, approximately 2.2% of memory CD4, and approximately 0.4% of memory CD8 clonotypes were shared across a few donors. Sampling was limited to blood, and TCR repertoires in tissue likely differ from TCR repertoires in blood. Because the study included only a small number of donors, the genetic and exposure-history diversity represented was limited. Compared with non-shared clonotypes, the clonotypes found in all four sorted-subset donors had higher generation probabilities. Pairwise subsampling led to the expectation that sequencing depth would affect the degree of clonotype sharing among donors. Rarefaction of sorted-subset datasets indicated incomplete sequencing despite the large sequencing depth. Estimated clonotype richness was generally larger for naive than for memory subsets.

The sample was memory CD4+ T cells from PBMCs. The cell subset or site label for this specimen denotes: CD45RA-negative fraction. The sequence links TRBV28 to TRBJ1-2; the D gene assignment is ambiguous. The clonotype was recovered from a man aged 18 to 29 in good health. Some clones in this sample may be carry-over from other donors' samples. The CDR3 region has the sequence CASSLYRNGYTF. The DNA reads as follows: TGTGCCAGCAGTTTATATCGGAATGGCTACACCTTC.